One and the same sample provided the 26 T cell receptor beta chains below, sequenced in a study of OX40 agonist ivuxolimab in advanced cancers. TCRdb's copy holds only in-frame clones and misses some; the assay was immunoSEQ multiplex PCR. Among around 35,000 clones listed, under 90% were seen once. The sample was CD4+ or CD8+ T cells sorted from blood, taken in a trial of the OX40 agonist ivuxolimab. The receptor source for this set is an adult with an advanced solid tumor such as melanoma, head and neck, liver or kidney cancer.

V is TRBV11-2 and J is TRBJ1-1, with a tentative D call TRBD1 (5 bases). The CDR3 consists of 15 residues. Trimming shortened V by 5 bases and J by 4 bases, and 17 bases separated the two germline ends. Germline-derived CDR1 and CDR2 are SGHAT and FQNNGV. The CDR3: CASSPGARRTTEAFF. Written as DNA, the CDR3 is TGTGCCAGCAGCCCCGGGGCTAGAAGGACCACTGAAGCTTTCTTT. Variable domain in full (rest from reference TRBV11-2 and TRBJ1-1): EAGVAQSPRYKIIEKRQSVAFWCNPISGHATLYWYQQILGQGPKLLIQFQNNGVVDDSQLPKDRFSAERLKGVDSTLKIQPAKLEDSAVYLCASSPGARRTTEAFFGQGTRLTVV.

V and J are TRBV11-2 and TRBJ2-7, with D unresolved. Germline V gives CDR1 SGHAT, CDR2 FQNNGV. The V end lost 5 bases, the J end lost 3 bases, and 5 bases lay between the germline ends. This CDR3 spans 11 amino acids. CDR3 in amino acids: CASSNLYEQYF. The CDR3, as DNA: TGTGCCAGCAGCAATCTCTACGAGCAGTACTTC. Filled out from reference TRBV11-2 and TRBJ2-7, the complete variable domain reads EAGVAQSPRYKIIEKRQSVAFWCNPISGHATLYWYQQILGQGPKLLIQFQNNGVVDDSQLPKDRFSAERLKGVDSTLKIQPAKLEDSAVYLCASSNLYEQYFGPGTRLTVT.

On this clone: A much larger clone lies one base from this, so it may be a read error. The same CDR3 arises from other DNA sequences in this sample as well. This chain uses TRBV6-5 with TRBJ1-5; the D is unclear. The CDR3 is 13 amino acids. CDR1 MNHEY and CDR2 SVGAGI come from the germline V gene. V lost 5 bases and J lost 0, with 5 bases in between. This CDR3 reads CASSGTSNQPQHF. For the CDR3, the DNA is TGTGCCAGCAGTGGCACTAGCAATCAGCCCCAGCATTTT.

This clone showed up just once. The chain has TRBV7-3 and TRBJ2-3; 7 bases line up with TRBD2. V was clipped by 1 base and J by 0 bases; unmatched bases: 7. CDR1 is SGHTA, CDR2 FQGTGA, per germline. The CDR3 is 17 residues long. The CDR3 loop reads CASSLNVWGGSTDTQYF. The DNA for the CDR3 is TGTGCCAGCAGCTTAAACGTTTGGGGGGGTAGCACAGATACGCAGTATTTT.

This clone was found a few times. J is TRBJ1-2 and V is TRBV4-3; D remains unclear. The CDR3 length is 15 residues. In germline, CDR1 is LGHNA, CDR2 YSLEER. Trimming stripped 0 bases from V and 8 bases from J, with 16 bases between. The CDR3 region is CASSQEEVGRGGYTF. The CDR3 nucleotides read TGCGCCAGCAGCCAAGAGGAGGTGGGAAGAGGAGGCTACACCTTC.

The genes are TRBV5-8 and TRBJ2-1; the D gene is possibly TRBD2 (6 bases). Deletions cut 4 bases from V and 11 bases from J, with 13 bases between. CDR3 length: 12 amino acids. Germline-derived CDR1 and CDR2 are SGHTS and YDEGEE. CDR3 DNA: TGTGCCAGCAGCGCGGGGTCTCCTAAGCAGTTCTTC. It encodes CASSAGSPKQFF. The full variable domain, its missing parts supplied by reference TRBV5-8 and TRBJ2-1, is EAGVTQSPTHLIKTRGQQATLRCSPISGHTSVYWYQQALGLGLQFLLWYDEGEERNRGNFPPRFSGRQFPNYSSELNVNALELEDSALYLCASSAGSPKQFFGPGTRLTVL.

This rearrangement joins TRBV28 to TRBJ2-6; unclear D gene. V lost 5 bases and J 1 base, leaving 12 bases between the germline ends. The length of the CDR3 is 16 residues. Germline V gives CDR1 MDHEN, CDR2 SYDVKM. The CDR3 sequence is CASSPLDASGANVLTF. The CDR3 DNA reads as TGTGCCAGCAGTCCCCTGGACGCGTCTGGGGCCAACGTCCTGACTTTC.

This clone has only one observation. CDR3 in amino acids: CASSTEETQYF. CDR3 DNA: TGTGCCAGCAGTACCGAGGAGACCCAGTACTTC. The rearrangement joins TRBV6-5 to TRBJ2-5; D uncertain. The CDR3 runs 11 residues. The germline V gene encodes CDR1 MNHEY and CDR2 SVGAGI. V was pared by 5 bases and J by 5 bases, with 6 bases between.

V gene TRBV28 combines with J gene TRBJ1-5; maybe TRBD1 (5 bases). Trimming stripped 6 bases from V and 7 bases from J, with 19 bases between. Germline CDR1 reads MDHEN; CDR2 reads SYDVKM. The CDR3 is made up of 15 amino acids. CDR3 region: CASRTGTYLKQPQHF. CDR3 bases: TGTGCCAGCAGAACCGGGACCTACCTTAAGCAGCCCCAGCATTTT.

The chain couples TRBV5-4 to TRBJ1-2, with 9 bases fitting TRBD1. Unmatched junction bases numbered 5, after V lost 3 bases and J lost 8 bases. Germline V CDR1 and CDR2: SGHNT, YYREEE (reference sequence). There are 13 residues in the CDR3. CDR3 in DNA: TGTGCCAGCAGCTCACAGGGGGCGTGGGGCTACACCTTC. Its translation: CASSSQGAWGYTF. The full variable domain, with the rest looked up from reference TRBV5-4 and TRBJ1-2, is ETGVTQSPTHLIKTRGQQVTLRCSSQSGHNTVSWYQQALGQGPQFIFQYYREEENGRGNFPPRFSGLQFPNYSSELNVNALELDDSALYLCASSSQGAWGYTFGSGTRLTVV.

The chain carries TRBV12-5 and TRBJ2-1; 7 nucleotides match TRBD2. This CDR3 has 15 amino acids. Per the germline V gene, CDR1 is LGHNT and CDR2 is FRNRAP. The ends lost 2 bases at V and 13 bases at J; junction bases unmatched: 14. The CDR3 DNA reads TGTGCTAGTGGTTTGACCTCCGGGACTACCGGGTCTCAGTTCTTC. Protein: CASGLTSGTTGSQFF. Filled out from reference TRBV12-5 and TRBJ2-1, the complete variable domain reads DARVTQTPRHKVTEMGQEVTMRCQPILGHNTVFWYRQTMMQGLELLAYFRNRAPLDDSGMPKDRFSAEMPDATLATLKIQPSEPRDSAVYFCASGLTSGTTGSQFFGPGTRLTVL.

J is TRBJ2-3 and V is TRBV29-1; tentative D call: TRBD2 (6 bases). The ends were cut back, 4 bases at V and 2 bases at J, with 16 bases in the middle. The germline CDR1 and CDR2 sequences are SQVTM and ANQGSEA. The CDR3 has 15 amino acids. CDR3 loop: CSVAGDFFDTDTQYF. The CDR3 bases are TGCAGCGTTGCGGGGGACTTCTTCGACACAGATACGCAGTATTTT.

As DNA, the CDR3 is TGTGCCTGGAGTATGACAAATAGCAATCAGCCCCAGCATTTT. Its protein product is CAWSMTNSNQPQHF. The rearrangement links TRBV30 to TRBJ1-5; D is uncertain. The V end lost 2 bases, the J end lost 0 bases, and 8 bases lay between the germline ends. Germline V gene lookup returns CDR1 GTSNPN and CDR2 SVGIG (reference sequence). The CDR3 length is 14 residues.

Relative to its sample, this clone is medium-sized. The DNA for the CDR3 is TGTGCCGGCAAGATACAGGCTAATTCACCCCTCCACTTT. Translated, it gives CAGKIQANSPLHF. The chain employs TRBV2 and TRBJ1-6; D perhaps matches TRBD1 (5 bases). The CDR3 is 13 residues long. V was cut by 11 bases and J by 6 bases, with 14 bases left in between. CDR1 and CDR2 from the germline V gene are SNHLY and FYNNEI.

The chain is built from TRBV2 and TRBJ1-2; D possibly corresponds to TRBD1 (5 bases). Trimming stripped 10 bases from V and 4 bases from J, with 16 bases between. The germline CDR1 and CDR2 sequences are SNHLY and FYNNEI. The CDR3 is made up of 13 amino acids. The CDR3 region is CATREGPIYGYTF. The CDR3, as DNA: TGTGCCACGAGAGAGGGACCGATCTATGGCTACACCTTC.

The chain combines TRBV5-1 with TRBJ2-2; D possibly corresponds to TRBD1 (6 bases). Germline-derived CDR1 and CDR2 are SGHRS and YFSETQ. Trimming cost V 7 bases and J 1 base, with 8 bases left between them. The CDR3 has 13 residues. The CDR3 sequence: CASGQWNTGELFF. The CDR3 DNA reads TGCGCCAGCGGACAGTGGAACACCGGGGAGCTGTTTTTT.

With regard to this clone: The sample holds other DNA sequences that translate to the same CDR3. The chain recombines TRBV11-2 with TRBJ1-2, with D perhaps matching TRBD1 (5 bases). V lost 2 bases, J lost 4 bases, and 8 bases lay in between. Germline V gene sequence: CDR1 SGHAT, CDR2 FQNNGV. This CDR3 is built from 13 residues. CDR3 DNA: TGTGCCAGCAGCTTACTAGGGGCCTATGGCTACACCTTC. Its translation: CASSLLGAYGYTF.

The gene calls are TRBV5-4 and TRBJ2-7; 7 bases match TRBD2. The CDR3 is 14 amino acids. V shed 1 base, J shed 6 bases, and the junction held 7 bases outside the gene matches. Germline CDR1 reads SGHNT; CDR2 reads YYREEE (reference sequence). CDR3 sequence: CASSLYSTSSEQYF. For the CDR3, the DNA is TGTGCCAGCAGCTTGTATTCGACTAGCAGCGAGCAGTACTTC.

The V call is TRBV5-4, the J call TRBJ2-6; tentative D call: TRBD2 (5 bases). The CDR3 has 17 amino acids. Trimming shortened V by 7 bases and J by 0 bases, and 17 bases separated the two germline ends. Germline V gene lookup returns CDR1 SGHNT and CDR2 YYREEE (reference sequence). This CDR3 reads CASHLGGRSSGANVLTF. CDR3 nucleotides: TGTGCCAGCCACCTAGGCGGGCGGAGCTCTGGGGCCAACGTCCTGACTTTC. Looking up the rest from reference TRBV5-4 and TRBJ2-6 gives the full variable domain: ETGVTQSPTHLIKTRGQQVTLRCSSQSGHNTVSWYQQALGQGPQFIFQYYREEENGRGNFPPRFSGLQFPNYSSELNVNALELDDSALYLCASHLGGRSSGANVLTFGAGSRLTVL.

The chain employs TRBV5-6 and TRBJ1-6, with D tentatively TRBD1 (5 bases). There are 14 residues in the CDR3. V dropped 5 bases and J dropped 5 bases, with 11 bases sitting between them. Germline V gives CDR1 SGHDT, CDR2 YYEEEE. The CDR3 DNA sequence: TGTGCCAGCAGTTGGGGGGGAGATAATTCACCCCTCCACTTT. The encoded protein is CASSWGGDNSPLHF.

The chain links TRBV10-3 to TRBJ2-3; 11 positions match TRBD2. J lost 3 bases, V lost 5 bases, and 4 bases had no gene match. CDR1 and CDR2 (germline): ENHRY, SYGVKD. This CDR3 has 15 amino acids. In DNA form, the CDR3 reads TGTGCCATCAGTCACACTAGCGGGAGAACAGATACGCAGTATTTT. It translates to CAISHTSGRTDTQYF.

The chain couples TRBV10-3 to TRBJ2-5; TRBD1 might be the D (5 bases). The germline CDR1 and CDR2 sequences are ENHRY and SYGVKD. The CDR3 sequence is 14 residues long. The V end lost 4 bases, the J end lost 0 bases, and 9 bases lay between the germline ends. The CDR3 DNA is TGTGCCATCAGTGCACCAGGGTACCAAGAGACCCAGTACTTC. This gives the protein CAISAPGYQETQYF.

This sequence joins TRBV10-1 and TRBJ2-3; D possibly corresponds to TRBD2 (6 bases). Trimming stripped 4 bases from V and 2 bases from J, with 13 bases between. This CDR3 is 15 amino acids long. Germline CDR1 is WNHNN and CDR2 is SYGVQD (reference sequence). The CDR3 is CASSVASGPTDTQYF. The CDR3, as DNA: TGCGCCAGCAGTGTAGCCAGCGGGCCCACAGATACGCAGTATTTT.

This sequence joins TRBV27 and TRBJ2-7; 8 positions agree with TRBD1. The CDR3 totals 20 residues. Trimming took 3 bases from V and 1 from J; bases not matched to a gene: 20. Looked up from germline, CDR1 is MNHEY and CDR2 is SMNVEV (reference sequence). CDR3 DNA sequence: TGTGCCAGCAGTTTTATTCGACCCCCCCGCAGGGGGCCCAAGTCCTACGAGCAGTACTTC. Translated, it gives CASSFIRPPRRGPKSYEQYF.

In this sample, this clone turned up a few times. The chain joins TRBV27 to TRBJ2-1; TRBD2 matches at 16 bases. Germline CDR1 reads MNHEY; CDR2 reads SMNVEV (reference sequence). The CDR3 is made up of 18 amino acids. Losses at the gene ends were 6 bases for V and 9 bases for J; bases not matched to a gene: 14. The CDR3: CASRRGLAGGGVLLEQFF. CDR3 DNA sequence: TGTGCCAGCAGGAGGGGACTAGCGGGAGGGGGGGTTTTGCTTGAGCAGTTCTTC.

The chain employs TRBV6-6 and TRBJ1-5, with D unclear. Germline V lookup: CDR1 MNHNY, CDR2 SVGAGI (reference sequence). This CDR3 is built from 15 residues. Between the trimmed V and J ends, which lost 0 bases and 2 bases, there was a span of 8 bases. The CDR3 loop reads CASSYSKSGNQPQHF. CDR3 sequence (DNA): TGTGCCAGCAGTTACTCGAAAAGTGGCAATCAGCCCCAGCATTTT.